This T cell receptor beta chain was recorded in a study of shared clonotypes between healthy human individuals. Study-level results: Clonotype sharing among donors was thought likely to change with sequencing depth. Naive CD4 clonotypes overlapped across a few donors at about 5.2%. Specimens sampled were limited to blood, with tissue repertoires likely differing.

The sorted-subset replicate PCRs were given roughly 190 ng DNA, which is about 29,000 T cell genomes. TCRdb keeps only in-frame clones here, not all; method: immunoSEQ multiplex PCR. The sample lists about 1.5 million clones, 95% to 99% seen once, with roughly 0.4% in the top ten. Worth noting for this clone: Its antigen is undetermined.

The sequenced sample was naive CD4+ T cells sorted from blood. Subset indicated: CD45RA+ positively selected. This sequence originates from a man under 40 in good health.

This chain's CDR3 is CSVGGGLAGSYNEQFF. In DNA, the CDR3 is TGCAGCGTTGGGGGGGGACTAGCGGGTTCCTACAATGAGCAGTTCTTC. The chain carries TRBV29-1 and TRBJ2-1; 12 bases map to TRBD2. This CDR3 has 16 amino acids. The V gene's germline CDR1 is SQVTM and CDR2 ANQGSEA. The J segment lost 1 base and the V segment lost 4 bases, leaving 5 bases of the junction unmatched.